The 7 T cell receptor beta chains in this list originate from one sample, sequenced in a study of regulatory T cells in long-lasting Graves disease. Time point indicated: newly diagnosed GD, antithyroid drugs for less than 3 months. Researchers made the TCR library from RNA that was extracted from PBMCs. The TCR beta library used iRepertoire HTBI primers with Arm-PCR amplification of CDR3. TCRdb fed the multiplex PCR reads into MiXCR, producing one record per CDR3 protein. The sample comprises under 450,000 distinct CDR3 sequences, 15% to 20% of which are singletons, and 20% rests with the top ten. These data were also reused for a study on T cells in Graves' hyperthyroidism and ophthalmopathy.

The material sequenced was peripheral blood mononuclear cells (PBMCs), taken at new diagnosis, from a patient treated with antithyroid drugs. The source is a young woman with Graves disease.

This chain joins TRBV24-1 and TRBJ2-1, with 7 bases aligning to TRBD2. The CDR3 sequence is 15 residues long. CDR1 KGHDR and CDR2 SFDVKD come from the germline V gene. V lost 2 bases and J lost 3; bases outside the gene matches: 3. As DNA, the CDR3 is TGTGCCACCAGTGATTCGGGGGGATTCTACAATGAGCAGTTCTTC. It codes for CATSDSGGFYNEQFF.

This CDR3 is CASSQGQGSGELFF. As DNA, the CDR3 is TGTGCCAGCAGCCAAGGGCAGGGGTCCGGGGAGCTGTTTTTT. The chain employs TRBV4-2 and TRBJ2-2, with a weak D call TRBD1 (6 bases). Deletions cut 1 base from V and 6 bases from J, with 9 bases between. Germline values: CDR1 LGHNA, CDR2 YNFKEQ. The CDR3 spans 14 residues.

This clonotype has a count of ten or more. This sequence joins TRBV2 and TRBJ2-3; D is perhaps TRBD1 (6 bases). The V end lost 4 bases, the J end lost 3 bases, and 11 bases lay between the germline ends. The CDR3 is 14 amino acids. Germline V gene sequence: CDR1 SNHLY, CDR2 FYNNEI. The CDR3 region has the DNA TGTGCCAGCAGTGCTAGGGGGATAACAGATACGCAGTATTTT. This gives the protein CASSARGITDTQYF.

The rearrangement joins TRBV2 to TRBJ1-2, with D maybe TRBD1 (5 bases). This CDR3 contains 15 residues. Trimming stripped 5 bases from V and 2 bases from J, with 15 bases between. Germline loops: CDR1 SNHLY, CDR2 FYNNEI. The CDR3 region has the DNA TGTGCCAGCAGTTTGTCCGGGACCAGGAACTATGGCTACACCTTC. It translates to CASSLSGTRNYGYTF.

The rearrangement links TRBV29-1 to TRBJ1-1; maybe TRBD1 (5 bases). V was cut by 3 bases and J by 4 bases, with 15 bases left in between. CDR3 size: 14 residues. The germline V gene has CDR1 SQVTM and CDR2 ANQGSEA. CDR3 amino acids: CSVDYRGVSTEAFF. The CDR3 bases are TGCAGCGTTGACTATCGGGGGGTGAGCACTGAAGCTTTCTTT.

This chain connects TRBV7-6 to TRBJ2-2; possibly TRBD2 for D (5 bases). Between the trimmed V and J ends, which lost 5 bases and 6 bases, there was a span of 22 bases. Germline loops: CDR1 SGHVS, CDR2 FNYEAQ. This CDR3 is 17 amino acids long. CDR3 region: CASSPTVPTYGAGELFF. The CDR3 DNA follows: TGTGCCAGCAGCCCAACGGTCCCGACCTACGGGGCCGGGGAGCTGTTTTTT.

This clonotype has a count of ten or more. The rearrangement links TRBV30 to TRBJ2-5; D perhaps matches TRBD2 (6 bases). Deletions cut 2 bases from V and 8 bases from J, with 15 bases between. The CDR3 spans 13 residues. From germline, CDR1 is GTSNPN and CDR2 SVGIG (reference sequence). The CDR3 is CAWSTFRRGTQYF. The CDR3 DNA reads TGTGCCTGGAGTACCTTTAGGAGGGGTACCCAGTACTTC.